This is a list of T cell receptor beta chains from one sample in a study of blood T cells in healthy people across ages. One entry per CDR3 protein, called by TCRdb with MiXCR from the 5' RACE reads. The sample has 450,000 to 650,000 distinct CDR3 sequences, less than 25% seen once. The sample also formed part of further work on T cells of mothers and their children.

Sequencing was carried out using blood. The receptor source for this set is a boy aged 10-17 years in good health. Each CDR3 is given with its conserved first and last residue. A D gene is named only where the DNA matches it firmly. Only some rows state a clone size, as once, few, many or a class for expanded clones.

CDR3 protein: CASTGLAAYNELFF; CDR3 DNA: TGTGCCAGCACCGGACTAGCGGCGTACAATGAGCTGTTCTTC; J gene: TRBJ2-1; clone size: .; V gene: TRBV6-2/TRBV6-3; D gene: TRBD2
CDR3 protein: CASSPMGLSSYNEQFF; CDR3 DNA: TGTGCCAGCAGCCCCATGGGGCTTAGCTCCTACAATGAGCAGTTCTTC; J gene: TRBJ2-1; clone size: .; V gene: TRBV5-6; D gene: .
CDR3 protein: CASSEGTGIIPTEAFF; CDR3 DNA: TGTGCCAGCAGCGAAGGGACAGGGATTATCCCCACTGAAGCTTTCTTT; J gene: TRBJ1-1; clone size: .; V gene: TRBV7-2; D gene: TRBD1
CDR3 protein: CTSSLHGTNYGYTF; CDR3 DNA: TGTACCAGCAGTTTACACGGGACAAACTATGGCTACACCTTC; J gene: TRBJ1-2; clone size: .; V gene: TRBV28; D gene: .
CDR3 protein: CSASQGDTIYF; CDR3 DNA: TGCAGTGCTAGCCAGGGGGACACCATATATTTT; J gene: TRBJ1-3; clone size: .; V gene: TRBV20-1; D gene: TRBD1
CDR3 protein: CASREETYNEQFF; CDR3 DNA: TGTGCCAGCAGAGAGGAGACCTACAATGAGCAGTTCTTC; J gene: TRBJ2-1; clone size: .; V gene: TRBV2; D gene: .
CDR3 protein: CASSDSSLFAYEQYF; CDR3 DNA: TGTGCCAGCAGTGACTCCTCCCTATTTGCCTACGAGCAGTACTTC; J gene: TRBJ2-7; clone size: .; V gene: TRBV2; D gene: .
CDR3 protein: CASSLGPSGRETQYF; CDR3 DNA: TGTGCCAGCAGCTTAGGGCCCTCTGGGCGAGAGACCCAGTACTTC; J gene: TRBJ2-5; clone size: .; V gene: TRBV11-2; D gene: .
CDR3 protein: CASTGTGQEKGKLFF; CDR3 DNA: TGTGCCAGCACCGGAACAGGACAGGAGAAAGGAAAACTGTTTTTT; J gene: TRBJ1-4; clone size: .; V gene: TRBV13; D gene: TRBD1
CDR3 protein: CASSYGVTNEKLFF; CDR3 DNA: TGTGCCAGCAGCTACGGAGTAACTAATGAAAAACTGTTTTTT; J gene: TRBJ1-4; clone size: few; V gene: TRBV7-9; D gene: .
CDR3 protein: CSARVPEGSYGYTF; CDR3 DNA: TGCAGTGCTAGAGTGCCGGAGGGAAGCTATGGCTACACCTTC; J gene: TRBJ1-2; clone size: .; V gene: TRBV20-1; D gene: .
CDR3 protein: CASSLEGIANEKLFF; CDR3 DNA: TGTGCCAGCAGCTTGGAGGGTATTGCTAATGAAAAACTGTTTTTT; J gene: TRBJ1-4; clone size: few; V gene: TRBV5-5; D gene: .
CDR3 protein: CASSFSGTGSYNEQFF; CDR3 DNA: TGTGCCAGCAGCTTTTCAGGGACGGGCTCCTACAATGAGCAGTTCTTC; J gene: TRBJ2-1; clone size: .; V gene: TRBV7-9; D gene: .
CDR3 protein: CSARGGAGVEQYF; CDR3 DNA: TGCAGTGCTAGAGGGGGGGCGGGAGTCGAGCAGTACTTC; J gene: TRBJ2-7; clone size: .; V gene: TRBV20-1; D gene: .
CDR3 protein: CASSLAPLAGGSDTQYF; CDR3 DNA: TGTGCCAGCAGCTTAGCTCCACTAGCGGGGGGTTCAGATACGCAGTATTTT; J gene: TRBJ2-3; clone size: .; V gene: TRBV7-2; D gene: TRBD2
CDR3 protein: CASSLMAARQEPQFF; CDR3 DNA: TGTGCCAGCAGCTTAATGGCGGCGAGACAAGAGCCGCAGTTCTTC; J gene: TRBJ2-1; clone size: few; V gene: TRBV7-3; D gene: .
CDR3 protein: CASSPGQRDETQYF; CDR3 DNA: TGTGCCAGCAGCCCCGGACAGAGGGATGAGACCCAGTACTTC; J gene: TRBJ2-5; clone size: few; V gene: TRBV4-2; D gene: .
CDR3 protein: CASSPDRGSGYTF; CDR3 DNA: TGCGCCAGCAGCCCTGACAGGGGCAGTGGCTACACCTTC; J gene: TRBJ1-2; clone size: few; V gene: TRBV4-3; D gene: TRBD1
CDR3 protein: CASSKEYLRSSYEQYF; CDR3 DNA: TGTGCCAGCAGCAAAGAGTACCTAAGGAGCTCCTACGAGCAGTACTTC; J gene: TRBJ2-7; clone size: few; V gene: TRBV21-1; D gene: .
CDR3 protein: CATRKQPGHTQETQYF; CDR3 DNA: TGTGCCACCAGGAAGCAACCGGGACATACACAGGAGACCCAGTACTTC; J gene: TRBJ2-5; clone size: .; V gene: TRBV24-1; D gene: .
CDR3 protein: CASSSPGLQIAKNIQYF; CDR3 DNA: TGTGCCAGCAGCTCCCCCGGGCTCCAAATAGCCAAAAACATTCAGTACTTC; J gene: TRBJ2-4; clone size: few; V gene: TRBV7-2; D gene: .
CDR3 protein: CASSAGQGEYIQYF; CDR3 DNA: TGTGCCAGCAGCGCGGGGCAGGGCGAGTACATTCAGTACTTC; J gene: TRBJ2-4; clone size: few; V gene: TRBV5-4; D gene: .
CDR3 protein: CASSEGRGYEQYF; CDR3 DNA: TGTGCCAGCAGCGAGGGGCGGGGGTACGAGCAGTACTTC; J gene: TRBJ2-7; clone size: .; V gene: TRBV7-9; D gene: TRBD2
CDR3 protein: CAISESGLAGAFTDTQYF; CDR3 DNA: TGTGCCATCAGTGAGTCAGGACTAGCGGGGGCTTTCACAGATACGCAGTATTTT; J gene: TRBJ2-3; clone size: few; V gene: TRBV10-3; D gene: TRBD2
CDR3 protein: CASSLDGNYGYTF; CDR3 DNA: TGCGCCAGCAGTCTAGACGGAAACTATGGCTACACCTTC; J gene: TRBJ1-2; clone size: many; V gene: TRBV28; D gene: .
CDR3 protein: CASSYSGTGSYEQYF; CDR3 DNA: TGTGCCAGCAGTTACTCCGGGACAGGGTCCTACGAGCAGTACTTC; J gene: TRBJ2-7; clone size: many; V gene: TRBV6-5; D gene: TRBD1
CDR3 protein: CASGFVYEQYF; CDR3 DNA: TGTGCCAGCGGTTTTGTCTACGAGCAGTACTTC; J gene: TRBJ2-7; clone size: few; V gene: TRBV28; D gene: .
CDR3 protein: CASSNDPYEQYF; CDR3 DNA: TGTGCCAGCAGCAACGACCCCTACGAGCAGTACTTC; J gene: TRBJ2-7; clone size: .; V gene: TRBV28; D gene: .
CDR3 protein: CASSVLGGAGNSPLHF; CDR3 DNA: TGCGCCAGCAGCGTACTAGGGGGCGCGGGGAATTCACCCCTCCACTTT; J gene: TRBJ1-6; clone size: .; V gene: TRBV5-1; D gene: TRBD1
CDR3 protein: CASSLVQSSGETQYF; CDR3 DNA: TGTGCCAGCAGCTTAGTACAGTCAAGCGGAGAGACCCAGTACTTC; J gene: TRBJ2-5; clone size: few; V gene: TRBV7-9; D gene: .
CDR3 protein: CASDLTASGVEEAQYF; CDR3 DNA: TGTGCCAGCGACCTCACTGCCTCGGGGGTTGAGGAGGCCCAGTACTTC; J gene: TRBJ2-5; clone size: .; V gene: TRBV6-2/TRBV6-3; D gene: .
CDR3 protein: CAGGSGSYEQYF; CDR3 DNA: TGTGCCGGGGGATCTGGCTCCTACGAGCAGTACTTC; J gene: TRBJ2-7; clone size: few; V gene: TRBV2; D gene: .
CDR3 protein: CASSLREENEKLFF; CDR3 DNA: TGTGCCAGCAGCTTGAGGGAAGAAAATGAAAAACTGTTTTTT; J gene: TRBJ1-4; clone size: few; V gene: TRBV7-9; D gene: .
CDR3 protein: CSATDREGTYEQYF; CDR3 DNA: TGCAGTGCGACGGACAGGGAGGGTACCTACGAGCAGTACTTC; J gene: TRBJ2-7; clone size: .; V gene: TRBV20-1; D gene: .
CDR3 protein: CASSPQTGGMYEQYF; CDR3 DNA: TGTGCCAGCAGTCCTCAGACAGGGGGCATGTACGAGCAGTACTTC; J gene: TRBJ2-7; clone size: .; V gene: TRBV28; D gene: TRBD1
CDR3 protein: CAISLDSDEQFF; CDR3 DNA: TGTGCCATCAGCTTGGACAGCGATGAGCAGTTCTTC; J gene: TRBJ2-1; clone size: few; V gene: TRBV10-3; D gene: .
CDR3 protein: CSAGELRTGSQNTEAFF; CDR3 DNA: TGCAGTGCCGGAGAGCTGCGCACAGGGTCGCAGAACACTGAAGCTTTCTTT; J gene: TRBJ1-1; clone size: few; V gene: TRBV20-1; D gene: .
CDR3 protein: CASSLSGSEEQFF; CDR3 DNA: TGTGCCAGCAGCTTGTCCGGGAGCGAGGAGCAGTTCTTC; J gene: TRBJ2-1; clone size: few; V gene: TRBV11-2; D gene: .
CDR3 protein: CAWSRDAGGEKLFF; CDR3 DNA: TGTGCCTGGAGTCGGGACGCGGGGGGTGAAAAACTGTTTTTT; J gene: TRBJ1-4; clone size: .; V gene: TRBV30; D gene: .
CDR3 protein: CASRIHTDTQYF; CDR3 DNA: TGTGCCAGTAGGATTCACACAGATACGCAGTATTTT; J gene: TRBJ2-3; clone size: few; V gene: TRBV7-2; D gene: .
CDR3 protein: CASSANRAGKAFF; CDR3 DNA: TGTGCCAGCAGCGCCAACAGGGCCGGCAAAGCTTTCTTT; J gene: TRBJ1-1; clone size: .; V gene: TRBV7-6; D gene: .
CDR3 protein: CASSSTGTGYEQYF; CDR3 DNA: TGTGCCAGCAGCTCAACCGGGACAGGGTACGAGCAGTACTTC; J gene: TRBJ2-7; clone size: .; V gene: TRBV5-6; D gene: TRBD1
CDR3 protein: CASILGQGGGYTF; CDR3 DNA: TGTGCCAGCATCCTCGGACAGGGCGGTGGCTACACCTTC; J gene: TRBJ1-2; clone size: .; V gene: TRBV6-2/TRBV6-3; D gene: TRBD1
CDR3 protein: CASRTIPHEQYF; CDR3 DNA: TGCGCCAGCAGGACTATCCCACATGAGCAGTACTTC; J gene: TRBJ2-7; clone size: .; V gene: TRBV23-1; D gene: .
CDR3 protein: CASSQAGTGQTYEQYF; CDR3 DNA: TGCGCCAGCAGCCAAGCTGGGACAGGGCAAACCTACGAGCAGTACTTC; J gene: TRBJ2-7; clone size: .; V gene: TRBV4-1; D gene: TRBD1
CDR3 protein: CASSPPGTGWNTEAFF; CDR3 DNA: TGTGCCAGCTCACCACCTGGGACAGGGTGGAACACTGAAGCTTTCTTT; J gene: TRBJ1-1; clone size: .; V gene: TRBV18; D gene: TRBD1
CDR3 protein: CGSSGVGNTEAFF; CDR3 DNA: TGTGGCAGCAGCGGAGTCGGGAACACTGAAGCTTTCTTT; J gene: TRBJ1-1; clone size: .; V gene: TRBV9; D gene: .
CDR3 protein: CASSPGGTGGYTF; CDR3 DNA: TGTGCCAGCAGCCCCGGGGGAACTGGGGGCTACACCTTC; J gene: TRBJ1-2; clone size: few; V gene: TRBV6-5; D gene: .
CDR3 protein: CASSVGEDQPQHF; CDR3 DNA: TGTGCCAGCAGCGTAGGCGAGGATCAGCCCCAGCATTTT; J gene: TRBJ1-5; clone size: few; V gene: TRBV9; D gene: .
CDR3 protein: CASSTRRGQYNEQFF; CDR3 DNA: TGTGCCAGCAGTACGCGCCGAGGACAGTACAATGAGCAGTTCTTC; J gene: TRBJ2-1; clone size: few; V gene: TRBV28; D gene: .
CDR3 protein: CASSSPSQGGGETQYF; CDR3 DNA: TGTGCCAGCAGCTCCCCCTCCCAGGGGGGAGGAGAGACCCAGTACTTC; J gene: TRBJ2-5; clone size: few; V gene: TRBV7-9; D gene: .
CDR3 protein: CAISKGGEQYF; CDR3 DNA: TGTGCCATCAGCAAGGGCGGCGAGCAGTACTTC; J gene: TRBJ2-7; clone size: few; V gene: TRBV10-3; D gene: .
CDR3 protein: CAINRAGAGTEAFF; CDR3 DNA: TGTGCCATCAATCGAGCAGGGGCGGGCACTGAAGCTTTCTTT; J gene: TRBJ1-1; clone size: few; V gene: TRBV10-3; D gene: .
CDR3 protein: CASRSPDRGIYGYTF; CDR3 DNA: TGTGCCAGCAGGAGCCCGGACAGGGGAATCTATGGCTACACCTTC; J gene: TRBJ1-2; clone size: .; V gene: TRBV6-2/TRBV6-3; D gene: TRBD1
CDR3 protein: CSAQSPSSSNSYNEQFF; CDR3 DNA: TGCAGTGCTCAATCCCCTAGCTCGTCAAACTCCTACAATGAGCAGTTCTTC; J gene: TRBJ2-1; clone size: many; V gene: TRBV20-1; D gene: .